One sample yielded the 30 T cell receptor beta chains listed below, sequenced in a study of blood T cell repertoires in COVID-19. TCRdb keeps only in-frame clones here, not all; method: immunoSEQ multiplex PCR. This sample carries about 46,000 clones, more than 75% of them seen once, and the ten largest clones take approximately 15%. Sequencing was done on a sample of peripheral blood. These receptors originate from a human donor in a cohort sampled during active COVID-19.

This chain joins TRBV6-5 and TRBJ1-5; D gene ambiguous. CDR1 MNHEY and CDR2 SVGAGI come from the germline V gene. Trimming removed 0 bases from V and 5 bases from J, with 8 bases in between. CDR3 length: 14 amino acids. The CDR3 bases are TGTGCCAGCAGTTACTCGACGGGAGATCAGCCCCAGCATTTT. Amino acids: CASSYSTGDQPQHF.

The chain carries TRBV27 and TRBJ2-5, with 8 positions matching TRBD1. Germline V gene sequence: CDR1 MNHEY, CDR2 SMNVEV (reference sequence). CDR3 length: 12 residues. V trimming: 9 bases; J trimming: 2 bases; junction bases outside the gene matches: 2. The CDR3 nucleotides read TGTGCCAGTCGGACAGGGCAAGAGACCCAGTACTTC. Protein: CASRTGQETQYF.

The chain links TRBV25-1 to TRBJ1-1; TRBD1 might be the D (5 bases). The V gene's germline CDR1 is MGHDK and CDR2 SYGVNS. V lost 6 bases and J 4 bases, leaving 15 bases between the germline ends. The CDR3 is made up of 14 amino acids. CDR3 DNA: TGTGCCAGCAGCGCGGGGAGTGGGGGCACTGAAGCTTTCTTT. Its translation: CASSAGSGGTEAFF.

This clone has a handful of counts. The chain is built from TRBV10-3 and TRBJ2-2; the D is unclear. Germline values: CDR1 ENHRY, CDR2 SYGVKD. The CDR3 totals 13 residues. V dropped 3 bases and J dropped 3 bases, with 5 bases sitting between them. The CDR3 nucleotides read TGTGCCATCAGTGAACGGGACACCGGGGAGCTGTTTTTT. This encodes CAISERDTGELFF.

The V gene is TRBV6-2 or TRBV6-3, the J gene TRBJ2-3; D is unclear. This CDR3 spans 13 amino acids. The germline V gene has CDR1 MNHEY and CDR2 SVGEGT. Trimming pared 0 bases from V and 5 bases from J, leaving 6 bases between. The CDR3 loop is CASSYSYRDTQYF. The CDR3 region has the DNA TGTGCCAGCAGTTACTCGTATCGAGATACGCAGTATTTT.

The chain is built from TRBV18 and TRBJ2-7; no firm D call. The germline V and J ends were trimmed by 3 bases and 3 bases, with 9 bases remaining between them. The CDR3 sequence is 13 residues long. Germline assignment: CDR1 KGHSH and CDR2 LQKENI. This chain's CDR3 is CASSPWAFYEQYF. CDR3 sequence (DNA): TGTGCCAGCTCACCTTGGGCCTTCTACGAGCAGTACTTC. The full variable domain, with the rest looked up from reference TRBV18 and TRBJ2-7, is NAGVMQNPRHLVRRRGQEARLRCSPMKGHSHVYWYRQLPEEGLKFMVYLQKENIIDESGMPKERFSAEFPKEGPSILRIQQVVRGDSAAYFCASSPWAFYEQYFGPGTRLTVT.

The CDR3 loop reads CAKGGGSSSYEQYF. The CDR3 DNA is TGTGCCAAAGGGGGAGGGAGCAGCTCCTACGAGCAGTACTTC. The chain recombines TRBV2 with TRBJ2-7, with TRBD2 as a possible D gene (7 bases). Germline loops: CDR1 SNHLY, CDR2 FYNNEI. The CDR3 contains 14 residues. Between the trimmed V and J ends, which lost 10 bases and 0 bases, there was a span of 16 bases.

The chain combines TRBV5-1 with TRBJ2-5; 13 bases line up with TRBD2. The CDR3 sequence is 16 residues long. With 0 bases clipped from V and 5 bases from J, the junction kept 4 bases outside the gene matches. Germline lookup yields CDR1 SGHRS and CDR2 YFSETQ. The CDR3 sequence: CASSLAGLAGVETQYF. In DNA, the CDR3 is TGCGCCAGCAGCTTGGCAGGACTAGCGGGAGTGGAGACCCAGTACTTC.

The chain employs TRBV27 and TRBJ2-2, with 10 nucleotides matching TRBD2. The length of the CDR3 is 16 residues. CDR1 and CDR2 (germline): MNHEY, SMNVEV (reference sequence). The V segment lost 6 bases and the J segment 4 bases; nucleotides outside the gene matches: 8. CDR3 nucleotides: TGTGCCAGCAGAGCCCCGGGACTAGCGAGCACCGGGGAGCTGTTTTTT. This codes for CASRAPGLASTGELFF.

This chain connects TRBV12-3 or TRBV12-4 to TRBJ1-1; 7 positions match TRBD1. V was pared by 5 bases and J by 7 bases, with 7 bases of the junction left unmatched. This CDR3 region has 13 residues. For the CDR3, the DNA is TGTGCCAGCAGTCAAACAGGGGACGGTGAAGCTTTCTTT. Residues: CASSQTGDGEAFF.

CDR3 coding DNA: TGTGCCAGCAGCTTTCCGGCTAGCGGGGGGGCAAGCGTCGAGACCCAGTACTTC. This sequence encodes CASSFPASGGASVETQYF. The gene calls are TRBV7-2 and TRBJ2-5; 12 bases line up with TRBD2. J gave up 5 bases and V 3 bases, and 13 bases lay outside the gene matches. The length of the CDR3 is 18 residues. Per the germline V gene, CDR1 is SGHTA and CDR2 is FQGNSA.

The rearrangement uses TRBV6-6 and TRBJ2-2; 8 nucleotides match TRBD2. Per the germline V gene, CDR1 is MNHNY and CDR2 is SVGAGI (reference sequence). Germline trimming cut 10 bases from V and 4 bases from J; bases unmatched to any gene: 14. CDR3 length equals 16 residues. CDR3 region: CAISTAGGRGTGELFF. The DNA of the CDR3 is TGTGCCATATCGACGGCGGGGGGTAGGGGCACCGGGGAGCTGTTTTTT.

The chain is built from TRBV29-1 and TRBJ1-2; D unresolved. This CDR3 has 13 amino acids. Germline V gives CDR1 SQVTM, CDR2 ANQGSEA. Trimming left V 3 bases short and J 3 bases short, with 11 bases between. In DNA, the CDR3 is TGCAGCGTTGACCTCCGTGAGGACTATGGCTACACCTTC. Encoded protein: CSVDLREDYGYTF.

V and J are TRBV19 and TRBJ1-2; 9 bases are a match to TRBD1. The V gene's germline CDR1 is LNHDA and CDR2 SQIVND (reference sequence). The V and J ends lost 5 bases and 6 bases, in that order; junction bases with no gene match: 13. The CDR3 is 16 residues long. DNA for the CDR3: TGTGCCAGTAGTTCCAGGGCAAGGGACAGGGTTCATGGCTACACCTTC. Its translation: CASSSRARDRVHGYTF.

V usage is TRBV5-8 and J usage is TRBJ1-2; perhaps TRBD1 as D (6 bases). The V end was cut by 4 bases, the J end by 3 bases, with 10 bases between. The CDR3 has 13 residues. Germline V CDR1 and CDR2: SGHTS, YDEGEE. The CDR3 DNA reads TGTGCCAGCAGCCAGACAGGCCACTATGGCTACACCTTC. Its translation is CASSQTGHYGYTF.

This chain joins TRBV19 and TRBJ2-4; 7 bases align to TRBD2. V trimming: 11 bases; J trimming: 1 base; junction bases outside the gene matches: 11. Per the germline V gene, CDR1 is LNHDA and CDR2 is SQIVND (reference sequence). The CDR3 spans 15 residues. CDR3 sequence reads: CASRAGRDAKNIQYF. CDR3 in DNA: TGTGCCTCCAGAGCGGGGAGGGACGCCAAAAACATTCAGTACTTC.

The chain has TRBV4-2 and TRBJ2-2; 10 positions match TRBD2. Trimming cost V 1 base and J 4 bases; bases outside gene matches: 0. The CDR3 runs 15 residues. Germline CDR1 LGHNA, CDR2 YNFKEQ. Written as DNA, the CDR3 is TGTGCCAGCAGCCAAGTAGCGGGGGGCACCGGGGAGCTGTTTTTT. As protein: CASSQVAGGTGELFF.

The V call is TRBV5-4, the J call TRBJ1-2; D is unresolved. Trimming took off 3 bases at V and 8 bases at J, with 8 bases between the two ends. This CDR3 comprises 11 residues. Germline V gene lookup returns CDR1 SGHNT and CDR2 YYREEE (reference sequence). CDR3: CASSSGEGYTF. DNA of the CDR3: TGTGCCAGCAGCTCTGGGGAGGGCTACACCTTC.

This rearrangement joins TRBV2 to TRBJ1-1, with 11 bases fitting TRBD1. Germline-derived CDR1 and CDR2 are SNHLY and FYNNEI. There are 14 residues in the CDR3. J lost 5 bases, V lost 4 bases, and 3 bases had no gene match. The CDR3 region has the DNA TGTGCCAGCAGTGCCGGGACAGGGGGTACTGAAGCTTTCTTT. Amino acid sequence: CASSAGTGGTEAFF. Looking up the rest from reference TRBV2 and TRBJ1-1 gives the full variable domain: EPEVTQTPSHQVTQMGQEVILRCVPISNHLYFYWYRQILGQKVEFLVSFYNNEISEKSEIFDDQFSVERPDGSNFTLKIRSTKLEDSAMYFCASSAGTGGTEAFFGQGTRLTVV.

This chain joins TRBV7-9 and TRBJ2-2, with 14 bases identical to TRBD2. CDR1 SEHNR and CDR2 FQNEAQ come from the germline V gene (reference sequence). Trimming cost V 6 bases and J 4 bases; bases outside gene matches: 10. This CDR3 has 18 residues. CDR3 nucleotides: TGTGCCAGCAGTCAGACTAGCGGGAGGGCCCGGGGCACCGGGGAGCTGTTTTTT. Translation gives CASSQTSGRARGTGELFF.

This rearrangement joins TRBV5-1 to TRBJ2-2; 8 bases align to TRBD1. The length of the CDR3 is 16 residues. Losses at the gene ends were 4 bases for V and 0 bases for J; bases not matched to a gene: 5. Germline CDR1 and CDR2: SGHRS and YFSETQ. CDR3 sequence reads: CASSGGQGTNTGELFF. The CDR3 DNA reads TGCGCCAGCAGCGGCGGACAGGGTACGAACACCGGGGAGCTGTTTTTT. The variable domain in full, with the rest retrieved from reference TRBV5-1 and TRBJ2-2, is KAGVTQTPRYLIKTRGQQVTLSCSPISGHRSVSWYQQTPGQGLQFLFEYFSETQRNKGNFPGRFSGRQFSNSRSEMNVSTLELGDSALYLCASSGGQGTNTGELFFGEGSRLTVL.

This clone was recorded only once. The chain couples TRBV7-2 to TRBJ2-7; possible D gene TRBD2, 5 bases. This CDR3 is 15 amino acids long. Germline loops: CDR1 SGHTA, CDR2 FQGNSA. Trimming took 5 bases from V and 4 from J, leaving 18 bases between them. CDR3: CASSPRRLSNYEQYF. The DNA for the CDR3 is TGTGCCAGCAGCCCCCGGAGACTATCGAATTACGAGCAGTACTTC. The full variable domain, completed using reference TRBV7-2 and TRBJ2-7, is GAGVSQSPSNKVTEKGKDVELRCDPISGHTALYWYRQSLGQGLEFLIYFQGNSAPDKSGLPSDRFSAERTGGSVSTLTIQRTQQEDSAVYLCASSPRRLSNYEQYFGPGTRLTVT.

The chain uses TRBV5-1 and TRBJ2-7; a possible D gene is TRBD1 (5 bases). The CDR3 totals 11 residues. CDR1 is SGHRS and CDR2 is YFSETQ in the germline V gene. The V gene lost 4 bases and the J gene lost 3 bases, with 5 bases spanning the gap. The CDR3 nucleotides are TGCGCCAGCAGCGACAGCTACGAGCAGTACTTC. Translating it yields CASSDSYEQYF.

The chain joins TRBV6-4 to TRBJ1-2; 9 bases map to TRBD1. V gave up 4 bases and J gave up 4 bases; unmatched junction bases: 7. The CDR3 runs 15 residues. Germline V gene lookup returns CDR1 MRHNA and CDR2 SNTAGT. The CDR3 protein is CASSADRGTVYGYTF. The CDR3 DNA follows: TGTGCCAGCAGTGCCGACAGGGGGACGGTCTATGGCTACACCTTC.

The chain combines TRBV6-5 with TRBJ1-1, with D hard to call. This CDR3 spans 13 amino acids. Germline CDR1 is MNHEY and CDR2 is SVGAGI. V lost 3 bases, J lost 0 bases, and 5 bases lay in between. The chain's CDR3 is CASSYTVNTEAFF. In DNA form, the CDR3 reads TGTGCCAGCAGTTATACAGTGAACACTGAAGCTTTCTTT.

The chain recombines TRBV3-1 (or the pseudogene TRBV3-2) with TRBJ2-7; TRBD2 matches 9 bases. This CDR3 is 14 amino acids long. CDR1 is LGHDT, CDR2 YNNKEL, per germline (reference sequence). The trim removed 1 base at V and 5 bases at J, leaving 3 bases unmatched. The CDR3 here is CASSQGGRAHEQYF. The CDR3 DNA reads TGTGCCAGCAGCCAAGGCGGGAGGGCTCACGAGCAGTACTTC.

In this sample, this clone turned up once. The rearrangement joins TRBV28 to TRBJ1-5, with 7 bases aligning to TRBD1. V lost 2 bases to trimming and J lost 6 bases; unmatched junction nucleotides: 4. CDR3 length: 14 residues. Germline V gene lookup returns CDR1 MDHEN and CDR2 SYDVKM. CDR3 in amino acids: CASSLRGRGQPQHF. For the CDR3, the DNA is TGTGCCAGCAGTTTAAGGGGGCGAGGTCAGCCCCAGCATTTT. Variable domain in full (rest from reference TRBV28 and TRBJ1-5): DVKVTQSSRYLVKRTGEKVFLECVQDMDHENMFWYRQDPGLGLRLIYFSYDVKMKEKGDIPEGYSVSREKKERFSLILESASTNQTSMYLCASSLRGRGQPQHFGDGTRLSIL.

J is TRBJ2-7 and V is TRBV10-1, with D possibly matching TRBD2 (6 bases). Deletions cut 4 bases from V and 3 bases from J, with 16 bases between. The CDR3 consists of 15 residues. Germline V gene data show CDR1 as WNHNN and CDR2 as SYGVQD (reference sequence). The DNA for the CDR3 is TGCGCCAGCAGTGGAGGTCGCTTGGGACTCTACGAGCAGTACTTC. Protein product: CASSGGRLGLYEQYF.

In its sample, this clone was seen a few times. The chain links TRBV9 to TRBJ1-2; tentatively, D is TRBD1 (5 bases). CDR3 length equals 16 residues. CDR1 SGDLS and CDR2 YYNGEE come from the germline V gene. Trimming stripped 0 bases from V and 3 bases from J, with 15 bases between. The CDR3, as DNA: TGTGCCAGCAGCGTAGACCCCACAGGATCAGACTATGGCTACACCTTC. Residues: CASSVDPTGSDYGYTF.

The chain is built from TRBV7-7 and TRBJ2-7, with 9 bases aligning to TRBD1. CDR3 length: 16 residues. Trimming removed 3 bases from V and 5 bases from J; junction bases left unmatched: 11. Germline V CDR1 and CDR2: SSHAT, FNYEAQ (reference sequence). In DNA form, the CDR3 reads TGTGCCAGCAGCTTGGGACGCGGGACAGGGTCCGACGAGCAGTACTTC. It is translated as CASSLGRGTGSDEQYF. The complete variable domain, with remaining parts taken from reference TRBV7-7 and TRBJ2-7, reads GAGVSQSPRYKVTKRGQDVTLRCDPISSHATLYWYQQALGQGPEFLTYFNYEAQPDKSGLPSDRFSAERPEGSISTLTIQRTEQRDSAMYRCASSLGRGTGSDEQYFGPGTRLTVT.